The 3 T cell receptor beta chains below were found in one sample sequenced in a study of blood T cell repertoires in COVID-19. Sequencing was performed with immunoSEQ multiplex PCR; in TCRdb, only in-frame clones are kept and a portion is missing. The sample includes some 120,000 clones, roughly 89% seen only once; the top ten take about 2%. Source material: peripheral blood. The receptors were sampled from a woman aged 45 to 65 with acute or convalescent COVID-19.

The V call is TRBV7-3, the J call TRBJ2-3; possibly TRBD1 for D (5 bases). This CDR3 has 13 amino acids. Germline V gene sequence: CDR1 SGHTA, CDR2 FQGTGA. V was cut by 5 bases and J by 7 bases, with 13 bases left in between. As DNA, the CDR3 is TGTGCCAGCAGCGGCGCTAGGGGAAATACGCAGTATTTT. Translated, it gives CASSGARGNTQYF. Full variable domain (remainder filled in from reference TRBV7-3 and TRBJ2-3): GAGVSQTPSNKVTEKGKYVELRCDPISGHTALYWYRQSLGQGPEFLIYFQGTGAADDSGLPNDRFFAVRPEGSVSTLKIQRTERGDSAVYLCASSGARGNTQYFGPGTRLTVL.

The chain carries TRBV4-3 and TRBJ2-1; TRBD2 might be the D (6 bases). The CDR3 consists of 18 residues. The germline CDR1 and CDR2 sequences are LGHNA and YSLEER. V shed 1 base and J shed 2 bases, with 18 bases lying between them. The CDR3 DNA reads TGCGCCAGCAGCCAAGGAGCGGGTCGAAAGGGCACCTACAATGAGCAGTTCTTC. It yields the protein CASSQGAGRKGTYNEQFF.

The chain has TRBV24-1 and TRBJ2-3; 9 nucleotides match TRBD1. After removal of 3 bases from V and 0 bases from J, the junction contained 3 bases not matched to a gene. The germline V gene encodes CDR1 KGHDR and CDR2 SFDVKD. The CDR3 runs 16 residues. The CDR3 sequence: CATSDGDRVSTDTQYF. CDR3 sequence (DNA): TGTGCCACCAGTGATGGGGACAGGGTTAGCACAGATACGCAGTATTTT.